Presented here are 7 T cell receptor beta chains from one specimen sequenced in a study of blood T cell repertoires in COVID-19. Here immunoSEQ multiplex PCR was the method, and the copy in TCRdb shows in-frame clones only, minus some. This table has more than 150,000 clones, over 80% appearing once. Sequenced material: peripheral blood. The receptors stem from a woman aged 55-70 years with acute or convalescent COVID-19.

In nucleotides, the CDR3 is TGCGCCAGCCGGAGGGTCACCGCAGATACGCAGTATTTT. As protein: CASRRVTADTQYF. The chain couples TRBV5-1 to TRBJ2-3, with D tentatively TRBD2 (6 bases). V shed 7 bases and J shed 4 bases, with 13 bases lying between them. Germline CDR1 reads SGHRS; CDR2 reads YFSETQ. The CDR3 runs 13 residues.

The chain joins TRBV29-1 to TRBJ1-1; 7 bases fit TRBD1. CDR3 length: 14 amino acids. The germline V gene encodes CDR1 SQVTM and CDR2 ANQGSEA. V shed 3 bases and J 4 bases; nucleotides not matched to a gene: 8. In DNA, the CDR3 is TGCAGCGTTGAGGAGACAGGGACGGGCACTGAAGCTTTCTTT. Translating gives CSVEETGTGTEAFF. Supplemented by reference TRBV29-1 and TRBJ1-1, the full variable domain reads SAVISQKPSRDICQRGTSLTIQCQVDSQVTMMFWYRQQPGQSLTLIATANQGSEATYESGFVIDKFPISRPNLTFSTLTVSNMSPEDSSIYLCSVEETGTGTEAFFGQGTRLTVV.

This chain uses TRBV9 with TRBJ2-3; 7 positions match TRBD2. Germline CDR1 and CDR2: SGDLS and YYNGEE. V shed 0 bases and J 5 bases; nucleotides not matched to a gene: 3. The CDR3 sequence is 14 residues long. The CDR3, as DNA: TGTGCCAGCAGCGTAGACGGGGGGTTAGATACGCAGTATTTT. Translated: CASSVDGGLDTQYF.

This chain uses TRBV19 with TRBJ1-1; 7 nucleotides line up with TRBD1. The CDR3 runs 14 residues. The germline V gene encodes CDR1 LNHDA and CDR2 SQIVND (reference sequence). V dropped 3 bases and J dropped 11; count of bases not matched to a gene: 12. The CDR3 DNA follows: TGTGCCAGTAGTATTGTCGGGACAGTTCGTAGTGCTTTCTTT. Translating gives CASSIVGTVRSAFF.

The chain links TRBV20-1 to TRBJ1-1; 8 bases agree with TRBD1. Germline CDR1 and CDR2: DFQATT and SNEGSKA (reference sequence). Unmatched junction bases numbered 13, after V lost 6 bases and J lost 4 bases. CDR3 length: 15 residues. DNA of the CDR3: TGCAGTGCAAGTACTAGACAGGGGTGGAGCACTGAAGCTTTCTTT. This sequence encodes CSASTRQGWSTEAFF.

V is TRBV5-1 and J is TRBJ1-3, with TRBD1 matching over 12 bases. The CDR3 sequence is 15 residues long. The germline CDR1 and CDR2 sequences are SGHRS and YFSETQ. V shed 4 bases, J shed 8 bases, and the junction held 7 bases outside the gene matches. This CDR3 is CASSAGQGAGDTIYF. The DNA for the CDR3 is TGCGCCAGCAGCGCGGGACAGGGGGCCGGAGACACCATATATTTT.

The chain joins TRBV6-5 to TRBJ1-1; 7 nucleotides match TRBD1. CDR3 length: 14 amino acids. The J segment lost 3 bases and the V segment lost 9 bases, leaving 10 bases of the junction unmatched. CDR1 and CDR2 (germline): MNHEY, SVGAGI. The CDR3 DNA is TGTGCCAGTGCAGACAGGGCGGGTGACACTGAAGCTTTCTTT. This gives the protein CASADRAGDTEAFF.